Listed below are T cell receptor beta chains from one sample, sequenced in a study of blood T cell repertoires in COVID-19. Repertoires were generated with immunoSEQ multiplex PCR, while TCRdb's copy carries only in-frame clones and drops some. The sample records 200,000 to 300,000 clones, 80% to 90% being singletons. The sample was peripheral blood. The receptors here all came from a man between 60 and 75 years old with acute or convalescent COVID-19. Each CDR3 is given with its conserved first and last residue. D genes are given only for firm matches. Some rows have no size entry. The others give once, few or many, or a class for an expanded clone.

clone size: NA
J gene: TRBJ2-3
D gene: TRBD2
V gene: TRBV7-9
CDR3 protein: CASSPWVVAGKSDTQYF
CDR3 DNA: TGTGCCAGCAGCCCATGGGTGGTAGCGGGAAAGTCAGATACGCAGTATTTT

clone size: once
J gene: TRBJ2-3
D gene: NA
V gene: TRBV12-5
CDR3 protein: CASGLGQVGDTQYF
CDR3 DNA: TGTGCTAGTGGTTTGGGACAGGTGGGAGATACGCAGTATTTT

clone size: NA
J gene: TRBJ2-5
D gene: TRBD2
V gene: TRBV3-1/TRBV3-2
CDR3 protein: CASSLGLAGAETQYF
CDR3 DNA: TGTGCCAGCAGCCTGGGACTAGCGGGAGCAGAGACCCAGTACTTC

clone size: NA
J gene: TRBJ2-5
D gene: TRBD2
V gene: TRBV4-2
CDR3 protein: CASSPRTSGVETQYF
CDR3 DNA: TGTGCCAGCAGCCCCCGGACTAGCGGGGTGGAGACCCAGTACTTC

clone size: NA
J gene: TRBJ2-2
D gene: NA
V gene: TRBV25-1
CDR3 protein: CASSDRLTGELFF
CDR3 DNA: TGTGCCAGCAGTGATCGTCTCACCGGGGAGCTGTTTTTT

clone size: NA
J gene: TRBJ2-1
D gene: TRBD1
V gene: TRBV23-1
CDR3 protein: CASSLDLVGQVSYNEQFF
CDR3 DNA: TGCGCCAGCAGTCTCGACTTAGTGGGACAGGTCAGCTACAATGAGCAGTTCTTC

clone size: NA
J gene: TRBJ1-1
D gene: NA
V gene: TRBV5-1
CDR3 protein: CASSLDTGNTEAFF
CDR3 DNA: TGCGCCAGCAGCTTAGACACAGGGAACACTGAAGCTTTCTTT

clone size: NA
J gene: TRBJ2-1
D gene: NA
V gene: TRBV5-1
CDR3 protein: CASYAGNLLGEQFF
CDR3 DNA: TGCGCCAGCTACGCCGGTAACCTACTTGGTGAGCAGTTCTTC

clone size: NA
J gene: TRBJ1-1
D gene: TRBD1
V gene: TRBV9
CDR3 protein: CASSPRGETEAFF
CDR3 DNA: TGTGCCAGCAGCCCCAGGGGGGAGACTGAAGCTTTCTTT

clone size: NA
J gene: TRBJ2-1
D gene: NA
V gene: TRBV5-6
CDR3 protein: CASSLGGAGNNEQFF
CDR3 DNA: TGTGCCAGCAGCTTGGGGGGAGCAGGTAACAATGAGCAGTTCTTC

clone size: NA
J gene: TRBJ2-3
D gene: NA
V gene: TRBV7-9
CDR3 protein: CASSPQTPSTDTQYF
CDR3 DNA: TGTGCCAGCAGCCCACAGACACCCAGCACAGATACGCAGTATTTT

clone size: NA
J gene: TRBJ1-2
D gene: NA
V gene: TRBV5-6
CDR3 protein: CASSQSKFDTTGYTF
CDR3 DNA: TGTGCCAGCAGCCAGTCAAAGTTCGACACCACGGGCTACACCTTC

clone size: once
J gene: TRBJ1-5
D gene: TRBD1
V gene: TRBV5-1
CDR3 protein: CASSLGGGNQPQHF
CDR3 DNA: TGCGCCAGCAGCTTAGGGGGCGGCAATCAGCCCCAGCATTTT

clone size: NA
J gene: TRBJ2-1
D gene: NA
V gene: TRBV10-3
CDR3 protein: CAISRDTSMPEQFF
CDR3 DNA: TGTGCCATCAGTCGGGACACGAGCATGCCTGAGCAGTTCTTC

clone size: NA
J gene: TRBJ1-1
D gene: NA
V gene: TRBV6-5
CDR3 protein: CASSHIIDSTAEAFF
CDR3 DNA: TGTGCCAGCAGCCATATAATCGACAGTACCGCTGAAGCTTTCTTT